The 16 T cell receptor beta chains listed next were all sequenced from one sample in a study of cytomegalovirus exposure and HLA in healthy donors. It was with 60 Vbeta and 13 Jbeta primers that the PCR ran. Libraries were prepared by immunoSEQ multiplex PCR; TCRdb keeps only in-frame clonotypes and omits some of them. Here the sample spans fewer than 200,000 clones, around four fifths being singletons. The specimen was PBMCs. These TCRs come from a woman in her 50s in good health and CMV-seronegative.

This clone was seen a handful of times. V is TRBV5-6 and J is TRBJ2-6; D is possibly TRBD1 (5 bases). CDR1 SGHDT and CDR2 YYEEEE come from the germline V gene. The CDR3 length is 16 residues. The ends were cut back, 6 bases at V and 0 bases at J, with 13 bases in the middle. Here the CDR3 DNA reads TGTGCCAGCACCATAGACAGACGCTCTGGGGCCAACGTCCTGACTTTC. It yields the protein CASTIDRRSGANVLTF.

The chain recombines TRBV4-3 with TRBJ2-2; the D gene is possibly TRBD2 (7 bases). The V gene lost 1 base and the J gene lost 5 bases, with 14 bases spanning the gap. CDR1 and CDR2 from the germline V gene are LGHNA and YSLEER. This CDR3 contains 16 residues. CDR3 loop: CASSQALQGLTGELFF. The CDR3 nucleotides are TGCGCCAGCAGCCAAGCTTTACAGGGACTAACCGGGGAGCTGTTTTTT.

The chain uses TRBV9 and TRBJ2-7; no clear D. Germline V gene lookup returns CDR1 SGDLS and CDR2 YYNGEE. CDR3 length: 12 residues. Trimming removed 4 bases at V and 4 bases at J, with 9 bases between. CDR3 in amino acids: CASSPDFYEQYF. CDR3 bases: TGTGCCAGCAGCCCCGACTTTTACGAGCAGTACTTC. Drawing the rest from reference TRBV9 and TRBJ2-7, the complete variable domain is DSGVTQTPKHLITATGQRVTLRCSPRSGDLSVYWYQQSLDQGLQFLIQYYNGEERAKGNILERFSAQQFPDLHSELNLSSLELGDSALYFCASSPDFYEQYFGPGTRLTVT.

This chain links TRBV18 with TRBJ1-5; D is undetermined. There are 16 residues in the CDR3. Germline V lookup: CDR1 KGHSH, CDR2 LQKENI. Between the trimmed V and J ends, which lost 3 bases and 3 bases, there was a span of 15 bases. The CDR3 DNA is TGTGCCAGCTCACCGTCTGCGGGCAGAGACAATCAGCCCCAGCATTTT. It encodes CASSPSAGRDNQPQHF.

In DNA form, the CDR3 reads TGTGCCAGCAGTTATAGCAGCCCTAACACTGAAGCTTTCTTT. It translates to CASSYSSPNTEAFF. The chain recombines TRBV6-5 with TRBJ1-1; D unclear. Trimming removed 3 bases from V and 2 bases from J, with 10 bases in between. CDR1 MNHEY and CDR2 SVGAGI come from the germline V gene. The CDR3 contains 14 residues.

This rearrangement joins TRBV15 to TRBJ1-2; D perhaps matches TRBD1 (5 bases). V was pared by 7 bases and J by 0 bases, with 15 bases between. The germline gives CDR1 LNHNV, CDR2 YYDKDF (reference sequence). The CDR3 contains 15 residues. The CDR3 sequence is CATKYWGEANYGYTF. The DNA for the CDR3 is TGTGCCACCAAGTATTGGGGCGAAGCTAACTATGGCTACACCTTC.

This clone was seen more than once but under ten times. This chain connects TRBV2 to TRBJ1-5, with D possibly matching TRBD1 (5 bases). CDR3 length equals 13 residues. The germline V gene encodes CDR1 SNHLY and CDR2 FYNNEI. Trimming took off 5 bases at V and 5 bases at J, with 10 bases between the two ends. CDR3 residues: CASSLQGDQPQHF. CDR3 nucleotides: TGTGCCAGCAGTCTCCAGGGCGATCAGCCCCAGCATTTT.

The J gene is TRBJ2-7, the V gene TRBV9; 7 nucleotides agree with TRBD2. There are 14 residues in the CDR3. The germline gives CDR1 SGDLS, CDR2 YYNGEE. With V trimmed by 4 bases and J by 3 bases, 7 bases remained unmatched. The CDR3 is CASSPGGSLYEQYF. The CDR3 DNA sequence: TGTGCCAGCAGCCCTGGCGGGAGCCTCTACGAGCAGTACTTC.

This clone was counted between two and nine times. The chain joins TRBV9 to TRBJ2-1, with 11 bases fitting TRBD2. The germline V gene has CDR1 SGDLS and CDR2 YYNGEE. The length of the CDR3 is 17 residues. J was trimmed by 0 bases and V by 2 bases; bases with no gene match: 4. CDR3 region: CASSVGLAVSSYNEQFF. Written as DNA, the CDR3 is TGTGCCAGCAGCGTGGGACTAGCGGTTAGCTCCTACAATGAGCAGTTCTTC.

This chain joins TRBV6-4 and TRBJ1-6; 9 bases fit TRBD1. The CDR3 consists of 15 residues. Germline trimming cut 6 bases from V and 7 bases from J; bases unmatched to any gene: 7. The germline CDR1 and CDR2 sequences are MRHNA and SNTAGT. The CDR3 loop is CASRDTDRGNSPLHF. CDR3 nucleotides: TGTGCCAGCAGAGACACGGACAGGGGCAATTCACCCCTCCACTTT.

This clone has just a few counts. J is TRBJ1-1 and V is TRBV28; D uncertain. The CDR3 length is 13 residues. Trimming removed 4 bases from V and 1 base from J, with 7 bases in between. Germline values: CDR1 MDHEN, CDR2 SYDVKM. The CDR3 loop reads CASSYPRNTEAFF. The CDR3 DNA reads TGTGCCAGCAGTTACCCCAGGAACACTGAAGCTTTCTTT.

The rearrangement links TRBV7-2 to TRBJ1-4; possibly TRBD1 for D (5 bases). V lost 4 bases and J 8 bases, leaving 14 bases between the germline ends. Germline-derived CDR1 and CDR2 are SGHTA and FQGNSA. This CDR3 is 14 amino acids long. The CDR3 sequence: CASSSDMEREKLFF. DNA of the CDR3: TGTGCCAGCAGCTCGGACATGGAACGGGAAAAACTGTTTTTT.

The chain employs TRBV28 and TRBJ2-7; 7 bases match TRBD1. CDR1 and CDR2 from the germline V gene are MDHEN and SYDVKM. There are 13 residues in the CDR3. The junction had 6 bases not matched to a gene; V was cut back by 5 bases and J by 5 bases. Written as DNA, the CDR3 is TGTGCCAGCAGTACCGACAGGGCCGACGAGCAGTACTTC. Translation gives CASSTDRADEQYF.

This CDR3 is CASSLAGGREQYF. The CDR3 DNA reads TGTGCCAGCAGCTTAGCGGGGGGGAGAGAGCAGTACTTC. The chain joins TRBV7-2 to TRBJ2-7; 7 bases agree with TRBD2. The trim removed 0 bases at V and 7 bases at J, leaving 3 bases unmatched. This CDR3 is 13 amino acids long. Per germline, CDR1 SGHTA and CDR2 FQGNSA.

J is TRBJ1-2 and V is TRBV20-1, with D perhaps TRBD1 (6 bases). CDR1 and CDR2 from the germline V gene are DFQATT and SNEGSKA (reference sequence). V was trimmed by 4 bases and J by 7 bases, leaving 10 bases between them. CDR3 length: 11 residues. CDR3 protein: CSAIDRFGYTF. As DNA, the CDR3 is TGCAGTGCTATTGACAGGTTTGGCTACACCTTC.

The rearrangement uses TRBV7-9 and TRBJ1-1; 7 positions agree with TRBD1. Germline CDR1 SEHNR, CDR2 FQNEAQ (reference sequence). Germline trimming cut 4 bases from V and 6 bases from J; bases unmatched to any gene: 11. The CDR3 is 15 residues long. CDR3 in DNA: TGTGCCAGCAGCTCATCGACAGGGTGGAGGGCTGAAGCTTTCTTT. Amino acids: CASSSSTGWRAEAFF.